This T cell receptor (beta chain) was retrieved from a study of T cell responses to AZD1222 COVID-19 vaccine. Overall study results and limits: After two AZD1222 doses, spike-specific TCR breadth and depth rose versus day 0. As reported, nearly half of all spike-specific TCRs target variant regions that are unmutated. Spike-wide coverage was observed for vaccine-associated CD4 TCRs, with dominant responses at 160-218 and 743-854. Just a handful of AZD1222 recipients were seropositive at baseline.

The assay was immunoSEQ multiplex PCR, and TCRdb's table has in-frame clones only and misses some. Among 140,000 to 150,000 clones listed, 85% to 95% were seen once. The CDR3 sequence is 15 residues long. Deletions cut 1 base from V and 5 bases from J, with 15 bases between. Germline assignment: CDR1 LGHDT and CDR2 YNNKEL (reference sequence). Notes on this clone: The antigen remains unidentified.

This sequence originates from an adult who had recovered from COVID-19. Sequenced material: peripheral blood, taken after recovery from COVID-19. The chain links TRBV3-1 (or the pseudogene TRBV3-2) to TRBJ2-7; possible D gene TRBD2, 5 bases. In DNA, the CDR3 is TGTGCCAGCAGCCAAGTTCTGGGAGCAGGTCACGAGCAGTACTTC. Translation gives CASSQVLGAGHEQYF.